One and the same sample provided the 28 T cell receptor beta chains below, sequenced in a study of tumor-infiltrating lymphocytes in primary liver carcinoma. The investigators made TCR beta cDNA from approximately 510 ng total RNA, using a constant-region primer. Modified slightly, ARM-PCR produced TCR beta libraries over three nested multiplex PCR rounds. With TRBV1-TRBV30 forward primers and a C-beta reverse primer, the first two PCR rounds were run for nine to eleven cycles each. TCRdb itself ran the multiplex PCR reads through MiXCR, one entry per CDR3 protein. The sample consists of nearly 200,000 distinct CDR3 sequences, almost 65% of them appearing once. The blood RNA (from unsorted whole blood) was obtained, and germline DNA was also extracted. Sequenced: peripheral blood. The receptors come from a woman aged 55 to 70 with primary liver carcinoma and hepatitis B virus infection.

To note about this clonotype: A much larger clone lies one base from this, so it may be a read error. The chain has TRBV4-1 and TRBJ1-2, with TRBD1 matching over 9 bases. The V gene's germline CDR1 is MGHRA and CDR2 YSYEKL. The CDR3 is 15 residues long. CDR3 nucleotides: TGCGCCGGCAGCCAAGATCCCACAGGGGGCAGGGGCTACACCTTC. It yields the protein CAGSQDPTGGRGYTF.

On this clonotype itself: One junction end does not reproduce the germline sequence, and a read error may be involved. The chain carries TRBV30 and TRBJ1-1; the D is unclear. Germline V lookup: CDR1 GTSNPN, CDR2 SVGIG (reference sequence). The CDR3 has 12 amino acids. The chain's CDR3 is CVWKFLDTEAFF. CDR3 in DNA: TGTGTCTGGAAATTCCTCGACACTGAAGCTTTCTTT.

This clonotype was seen repeatedly, ten times or more. The rearrangement links TRBV12-3 or TRBV12-4 to TRBJ1-5, with D possibly TRBD1 on 5 matching bases. The V and J ends lost 3 bases and 2 bases respectively, with 11 bases between them. CDR3 length equals 15 residues. CDR3 nucleotide sequence: TGTGCCAGCAGTTTGGGGGGACGGGGCAATCAGCCCCAGCATTTT. This translates into CASSLGGRGNQPQHF.

In regard to this clonotype: One end of the junction fails to match germline, which may point to a read error. This chain joins TRBV11-2 and TRBJ2-6; D possibly matches TRBD1 or TRBD2 (5 bases each). Germline CDR1 reads SGHAT; CDR2 reads FQNNGV. This CDR3 region has 16 residues. The CDR3 coding sequence is TGTGCCAGCAGCTTAACTGTTCAACTCGGGGCCAACATCCTGACTTTC. Its translation: CASSLTVQLGANILTF.

Details on this clonotype: At one end, the junction sequence differs from germline, possibly due to a read error. In DNA form, the CDR3 reads TGTGTCAGCAGTCCACAGGGTTACTATGGCTACACCTTC. The encoded protein is CVSSPQGYYGYTF. J is TRBJ1-2 and V is TRBV28, with D possibly matching TRBD1 (6 bases). The germline V gene has CDR1 MDHEN and CDR2 SYDVKM. The CDR3 covers 13 residues.

For this clonotype: A much larger clone differs by one base, so this may be a read error. The conserved phenylalanine or tryptophan is not found at the CDR3 terminus, so this likely reflects a read error. The chain recombines TRBV6-6 with TRBJ1-5; D is possibly TRBD1 (5 bases). The germline V and J ends were trimmed by 5 bases and 2 bases, with 31 bases remaining between them. This CDR3 has 21 residues. The germline CDR1 and CDR2 sequences are MNHNY and SVGAGI (reference sequence). CDR3: CASSRRALGAGGPLRNQPQHV. The CDR3 DNA follows: TGTGCCAGCAGTCGGCGGGCGCTCGGGGCAGGAGGGCCCCTACGCAATCAGCCCCAGCATGTT.

V is TRBV11-2 and J is TRBJ2-1; the match to TRBD2 covers 12 bases. V dropped 4 bases and J dropped 9; count of bases not matched to a gene: 4. Germline assignment: CDR1 SGHAT and CDR2 FQNNGV. The CDR3 is 14 residues long. CDR3 DNA: TGTGCCAGCAGCTGGACTAGCGGGAAGCTTGAGCAGTTCTTC. Amino acid sequence: CASSWTSGKLEQFF.

The count of this clonotype is one. The rearrangement uses TRBV7-9 and TRBJ1-3, with 8 bases identical to TRBD1. The CDR3 length is 17 residues. Germline trimming cut 5 bases from V and 0 bases from J; bases unmatched to any gene: 9. Germline V gene data show CDR1 as SEHNR and CDR2 as FQNEAQ (reference sequence). The CDR3 protein is CASSPRQGISSGNTIYF. CDR3 sequence (DNA): TGTGCCAGCAGCCCGCGACAGGGGATCTCCTCTGGAAACACCATATATTTT.

The gene calls are TRBV24-1 and TRBJ2-1, with 8 bases fitting TRBD2. Germline V gene sequence: CDR1 KGHDR, CDR2 SFDVKD. The J segment lost 4 bases and the V segment lost 7 bases, leaving 5 bases of the junction unmatched. The CDR3 is 14 residues long. CDR3 sequence: CATSSSGPYNEQFF. CDR3 DNA sequence: TGTGCCACCAGCTCTAGCGGGCCGTACAATGAGCAGTTCTTC.

J is TRBJ1-3 and V is TRBV30; D not certain. V lost 4 bases, J lost 2 bases, and 9 bases lay in between. Germline V gene data show CDR1 as GTSNPN and CDR2 as SVGIG (reference sequence). There are 13 residues in the CDR3. The CDR3 region is CAWTRNPGNTIYF. In DNA form, the CDR3 reads TGTGCCTGGACACGGAACCCTGGAAACACCATATATTTT.

A remark on this clonotype: Germline and junction disagree at one end, which may indicate a read error. The chain joins TRBV11-2 to TRBJ2-2, with TRBD1 identical over 10 bases. The germline CDR1 and CDR2 sequences are SGHAT and FQNNGV. The CDR3 covers 15 residues. The CDR3 reads CTSSQRTGGTGELFF. As DNA, the CDR3 is TGTACCAGCAGCCAGAGGACAGGGGGCACCGGGGAGCTGTTTTTT.

This clonotype was seen at least ten times. The chain's CDR3 is CASRSTSSGPYEQYF. The CDR3, as DNA: TGTGCCAGCAGATCCACGAGCAGTGGCCCCTACGAGCAGTACTTC. The rearrangement joins TRBV11-2 to TRBJ2-7; D is uncertain. This CDR3 is built from 15 residues. V shed 6 bases and J shed 2 bases, with 17 bases lying between them. In germline, CDR1 is SGHAT, CDR2 FQNNGV.

This clonotype was detected many times. The chain uses TRBV29-1 and TRBJ2-7; 15 nucleotides agree with TRBD2. CDR1 SQVTM and CDR2 ANQGSEA come from the germline V gene. CDR3 length: 13 residues. V shed 3 bases, J shed 6 bases, and the junction held 0 bases outside the gene matches. CDR3 nucleotides: TGCAGCGTTGAGGGACTAGCGGGAGGCGAGCAGTACTTC. Translating gives CSVEGLAGGEQYF.

This clonotype was observed at least ten times. The V and J genes are TRBV10-3 and TRBJ2-7; 9 bases map to TRBD1. After removal of 6 bases from V and 7 bases from J, the junction contained 7 bases not matched to a gene. The germline gives CDR1 ENHRY, CDR2 SYGVKD. The CDR3 extends over 13 amino acids. The CDR3 DNA sequence: TGTGCCATCAGGGAACAGGGGGCTGGGGAGCAGTACTTC. Its protein product is CAIREQGAGEQYF.

The J gene is TRBJ2-5, the V gene TRBV7-9, with 13 nucleotides matching TRBD2. V shed 5 bases, J shed 2 bases, and the junction held 2 bases outside the gene matches. CDR1 and CDR2 from the germline V gene are SEHNR and FQNEAQ (reference sequence). The CDR3 length is 15 residues. The CDR3 DNA reads as TGTGCCAGCAGCCCGGGACTAGCGGGACAAGAGACCCAGTACTTC. This gives the protein CASSPGLAGQETQYF.

This clonotype was seen once. A much larger clone lies a single base off, so this may be a read error. V and J are TRBV4-2 and TRBJ2-5, with a weak D call TRBD2 (6 bases). V shed 4 bases and J shed 5 bases, with 14 bases lying between them. This CDR3 has 14 amino acids. Germline CDR1 and CDR2: LGHNA and YNFKEQ. CDR3 nucleotide sequence: TGTGCCAGCAGCCGCGGCGGGGTGCGGGAGACCCAGTACTTC. This translates into CASSRGGVRETQYF.

This clonotype was counted once. Compared with germline, one end of the junction differs, possibly owing to a read error. The chain uses TRBV12-3 or TRBV12-4 and TRBJ2-2, with 7 bases that match TRBD1. CDR3 length equals 14 residues. The CDR3 here is CASTGDRRTWELLF. CDR3 nucleotides: TGTGCCAGTACAGGGGACCGTAGAACCTGGGAGCTGCTTTTT.

This clonotype showed up many times. The chain has TRBV6-6 and TRBJ1-2; tentatively, D is TRBD1 (6 bases). V lost 0 bases and J lost 5, with 13 bases in between. The CDR3 covers 15 residues. Germline V gene sequence: CDR1 MNHNY, CDR2 SVGAGI (reference sequence). Written as DNA, the CDR3 is TGTGCCAGCAGTTACTCCGGAGGGCAGGGGTATGGCTACACCTTC. It specifies CASSYSGGQGYGYTF.

Remarks on this clonotype: This may be a read error, as it is one base from a much larger clone. V gene TRBV28 combines with J gene TRBJ2-7, with TRBD1 matching 9 bases. The V gene's germline CDR1 is MDHEN and CDR2 SYDVKM. The CDR3 is made up of 15 amino acids. The CDR3 loop reads CDSSLARGTGSEQYF. The CDR3 DNA is TGTGACAGCAGCCTGGCCAGGGGGACAGGGAGTGAGCAGTACTTC.

Worth noting for this clonotype: Germline is not matched at one junction end, which may reflect a read error. The chain carries TRBV6-1 and TRBJ2-2, with TRBD2 as a possible D gene (7 bases). Germline assignment: CDR1 MNHNS and CDR2 SASEGT. The CDR3 loop spans 18 amino acids. The CDR3, as DNA: TGTACCAGCAGGCTCCTACCTGGGGGGGGCTCGAACACCGGGGAGCTGTTTTTT. Residues: CTSRLLPGGGSNTGELFF.

The chain has TRBV20-1 and TRBJ2-6, with TRBD1 matching 7 bases. The CDR3 sequence is 16 residues long. CDR1 is DFQATT and CDR2 is SNEGSKA in the germline V gene (reference sequence). V trimming: 5 bases; J trimming: 0 bases; junction bases outside the gene matches: 7. CDR3 region: CSAEETGYSGANVLTF. The CDR3 nucleotides read TGCAGTGCTGAAGAGACAGGGTACTCTGGGGCCAACGTCCTGACTTTC.

To note about this clonotype: A much larger clone differs from this one at a single base, so this may be a read error. The J gene is TRBJ1-1, the V gene TRBV6-1; D is undetermined. CDR1 is MNHNS, CDR2 SASEGT, per germline. The germline V and J ends were trimmed by 5 bases and 2 bases, with 9 bases remaining between them. The CDR3 has 13 amino acids. CDR3 nucleotides: TGTGCCAGCAGTAAACAGCCTAACACTGAAGCTTTCTTT. Residues: CASSKQPNTEAFF.

This chain joins TRBV15 and TRBJ2-7; tentatively, D is TRBD1 (5 bases). The CDR3 loop spans 14 amino acids. Looked up from germline, CDR1 is LNHNV and CDR2 is YYDKDF (reference sequence). Trimming shortened V by 0 bases and J by 4 bases, and 10 bases separated the two germline ends. CDR3 protein: CATSRDRVAYEQYF. CDR3 nucleotides: TGTGCCACCAGCAGAGACAGGGTCGCGTACGAGCAGTACTTC.

Of note for this clonotype: This CDR3 fails to terminate in the conserved phenylalanine or tryptophan, so it likely reflects a read error. The chain employs TRBV12-3 or TRBV12-4 and TRBJ1-1; no reliable D call. The CDR3 consists of 13 residues. V was trimmed by 10 bases and J by 0 bases, leaving 12 bases between them. The CDR3 DNA is TGTGCCAACAGCCTGTCCCTGAACACTGAAGCTTTCTTA. Translation: CANSLSLNTEAFL.

The rearrangement joins TRBV2 to TRBJ1-6; D is undetermined. Looked up from germline, CDR1 is SNHLY and CDR2 is FYNNEI. This CDR3 region has 15 residues. V was pared by 2 bases and J by 7 bases, with 12 bases between. The CDR3 nucleotides are TGTGCCAGCAGTGAAATAGGGCAACTCAATTCACCCCTCCACTTT. It specifies CASSEIGQLNSPLHF. The whole variable domain, filled in from reference TRBV2 and TRBJ1-6, reads EPEVTQTPSHQVTQMGQEVILRCVPISNHLYFYWYRQILGQKVEFLVSFYNNEISEKSEIFDDQFSVERPDGSNFTLKIRSTKLEDSAMYFCASSEIGQLNSPLHFGNGTRLTVT.

This clonotype was counted at least ten times. The rearrangement links TRBV6-1 to TRBJ2-1; 9 bases match TRBD1. V lost 4 bases, J lost 7 bases, and 14 bases stayed unmatched. Germline values: CDR1 MNHNS, CDR2 SASEGT. The CDR3 is 17 residues long. The chain's CDR3 is CASSVGATGGFWNEQFF. CDR3 coding DNA: TGTGCCAGCAGTGTGGGGGCTACAGGGGGCTTTTGGAATGAGCAGTTCTTC.

About this clonotype itself: An end of the junction does not agree with germline; a read error may underlie this. The rearrangement links TRBV11-2 to TRBJ2-4, with D perhaps TRBD2 (5 bases). The CDR3 covers 18 residues. In germline, CDR1 is SGHAT, CDR2 FQNNGV. CDR3 protein: CASSLEFLGDLTKNIEYF. CDR3 DNA sequence: TGTGCCAGCAGCTTAGAATTCTTGGGAGACTTAACCAAAAACATTGAGTACTTC.

A word on this clonotype: An end of the junction does not agree with germline; a read error may underlie this. The chain combines TRBV12-3 or TRBV12-4 with TRBJ2-1; 7 bases fit TRBD2. This CDR3 is built from 15 residues. The CDR3 loop reads CASSLLASGLCERFF. DNA of the CDR3: TGTGCCAGCAGTCTCCTGGCTAGCGGCCTTTGTGAGCGGTTCTTC.